Following are 32 T cell receptor beta chains from one sample sequenced in a study of human thymus T cells. Resected material from corrective heart surgery provided the thymus tissue analysed. Profiling relied on immunoSEQ multiplex PCR, and the TCRdb table lists in-frame clones only, not all of them. This repertoire shows 75,000 to 90,000 clones, just over 95% found once; its top ten account for just over 0.03%. Material: thymus tissue. These receptors came from a boy younger than two with a congenital heart defect but otherwise immunologically healthy.

The rearrangement links TRBV27 to TRBJ1-3; no reliable D call. In germline, CDR1 is MNHEY, CDR2 SMNVEV (reference sequence). This CDR3 region has 16 residues. V was pared by 2 bases and J by 2 bases, with 13 bases between. The CDR3 loop is CASSLGSPPAGNTIYF. In nucleotides, the CDR3 is TGTGCCAGCAGTTTAGGGAGTCCCCCGGCTGGAAACACCATATATTTT.

The V and J genes are TRBV5-5 and TRBJ2-3; 11 bases agree with TRBD1. CDR1 and CDR2 (germline): SGHKS, YYEKEE (reference sequence). This CDR3 contains 18 residues. V gave up 4 bases and J gave up 2 bases; unmatched junction bases: 12. CDR3 in DNA: TGTGCCAGCAGCCTGATCCAAGGACAGGGGGCTCCCACAGATACGCAGTATTTT. Protein sequence: CASSLIQGQGAPTDTQYF. Using reference TRBV5-5 and TRBJ2-3 for the parts outside the CDR3, the full variable domain is DAGVTQSPTHLIKTRGQQVTLRCSPISGHKSVSWYQQVLGQGPQFIFQYYEKEERGRGNFPDRFSARQFPNYSSELNVNALLLGDSALYLCASSLIQGQGAPTDTQYFGPGTRLTVL.

This clone was observed once. J is TRBJ2-1 and V is TRBV21-1; no check of the table's D call, TRBD1, against the DNA was made. TRBV21-1 is shown as a pseudogene. The CDR3 totals 17 residues. CDR3 sequence: CASSKSLRDRGDNEQFF. DNA of the CDR3: TGTGCCAGCAGCAAATCCCTCCGGGACAGGGGTGACAATGAGCAGTTCTTC.

The J gene is TRBJ1-5, the V gene TRBV28; D is uncertain. V was pared by 3 bases and J by 0 bases, with 18 bases between. Germline assignment: CDR1 MDHEN and CDR2 SYDVKM. The CDR3 has 18 residues. The CDR3 DNA is TGTGCCAGCAGTTTGAGGGATACCCAGCCAGTTAGCAATCAGCCCCAGCATTTT. Translated, it gives CASSLRDTQPVSNQPQHF.

The rearrangement joins TRBV5-4 to TRBJ1-1, with D tentatively TRBD1 (5 bases). The CDR3 has 12 residues. CDR1 SGHNT and CDR2 YYREEE come from the germline V gene (reference sequence). Trimming removed 3 bases from V and 4 bases from J, with 7 bases in between. The CDR3 region has the DNA TGTGCCAGCAGCTGGAGGGGCACTGAAGCTTTCTTT. It codes for CASSWRGTEAFF. Looking up the rest from reference TRBV5-4 and TRBJ1-1 gives the full variable domain: ETGVTQSPTHLIKTRGQQVTLRCSSQSGHNTVSWYQQALGQGPQFIFQYYREEENGRGNFPPRFSGLQFPNYSSELNVNALELDDSALYLCASSWRGTEAFFGQGTRLTVV.

The rearrangement links TRBV6-1 to TRBJ2-3; 7 bases fit TRBD2. Germline CDR1 MNHNS, CDR2 SASEGT. The CDR3 runs 16 residues. V shed 1 base and J 2 bases; nucleotides not matched to a gene: 6. This CDR3 is CASSEVRDYHTDTQYF. The CDR3 DNA is TGTGCCAGCAGTGAAGTCCGGGACTATCACACAGATACGCAGTATTTT.

This chain joins TRBV28 and TRBJ1-1; a possible D gene is TRBD1 (5 bases). The V gene lost 8 bases and the J gene lost 3 bases, with 16 bases spanning the gap. Germline V gene data show CDR1 as MDHEN and CDR2 as SYDVKM. CDR3 size: 14 residues. CDR3 sequence (DNA): TGTGCCAGCCAACGGGGCGATGGGGACACTGAAGCTTTCTTT. Encoded protein: CASQRGDGDTEAFF.

J is TRBJ2-1 and V is TRBV5-1, with TRBD1 identical over 10 bases. Per germline, CDR1 SGHRS and CDR2 YFSETQ. J lost 6 bases, V lost 0 bases, and 21 bases had no gene match. The CDR3 is made up of 21 amino acids. The CDR3 region has the DNA TGCGCCAGCAGCTTGGTAGTTGGGACAGGGGATCGGGTTAGAAGGGTCAATGAGCAGTTCTTC. Its translation: CASSLVVGTGDRVRRVNEQFF.

This sequence joins TRBV5-6 and TRBJ2-5; 7 positions agree with TRBD1. Germline V gene lookup returns CDR1 SGHDT and CDR2 YYEEEE. V trimming: 0 bases; J trimming: 5 bases; junction bases outside the gene matches: 13. This CDR3 contains 17 residues. Here the CDR3 reads CASSLGGARGWEETQYF. The CDR3 DNA is TGTGCCAGCAGCTTGGGTGGGGCCAGGGGGTGGGAGGAGACCCAGTACTTC.

The J gene is TRBJ2-1, the V gene TRBV2; 15 bases align to TRBD2. The CDR3 has 20 residues. Germline loops: CDR1 SNHLY, CDR2 FYNNEI. V was pared by 0 bases and J by 4 bases, with 10 bases of the junction left unmatched. CDR3 bases: TGTGCCAGCAGTGAAGCGCGGACTAGCGGGAGGGCATTGGGTTACAATGAGCAGTTCTTC. Translating gives CASSEARTSGRALGYNEQFF.

The V gene is TRBV5-8, the J gene TRBJ2-5, with 10 bases that match TRBD1. The CDR3 totals 14 residues. Germline values: CDR1 SGHTS, CDR2 YDEGEE. V shed 5 bases and J 5 bases; nucleotides not matched to a gene: 6. The CDR3 DNA follows: TGTGCCAGCAGTCCGGGACAGGGGTGGGAGACCCAGTACTTC. It specifies CASSPGQGWETQYF.

The V and J genes are TRBV29-1 and TRBJ2-1; weak D call: TRBD1 (11 bases). V was clipped by 3 bases and J by 5 bases, with 38 bases between them. Germline values: CDR1 SQVTM, CDR2 ANQGSEA. The CDR3 sequence is 22 residues long. In DNA form, the CDR3 reads TGCAGCGTTGAGGGAGGACAGGGGGCGAATAGCGGGAGGTACACTATGGACAATGAGCAGTTCTTC. Its translation is CSVEGGQGANSGRYTMDNEQFF.

The V and J genes are TRBV5-4 and TRBJ2-5, with TRBD1 as a possible D gene (6 bases). CDR1 is SGHNT and CDR2 is YYREEE in the germline V gene (reference sequence). This CDR3 is 15 amino acids long. Trimming pared 3 bases from V and 2 bases from J, leaving 14 bases between. The CDR3 loop is CASSWVDRSQETQYF. Here the CDR3 DNA reads TGTGCCAGCAGCTGGGTCGACAGGTCACAAGAGACCCAGTACTTC.

CDR3 sequence: CASSPRDAAEYNEQFF. DNA for the CDR3: TGCGCCAGCAGCCCACGGGACGCCGCGGAGTACAATGAGCAGTTCTTC. The gene calls are TRBV5-1 and TRBJ2-1; D possibly uses TRBD1 or TRBD2 (5 bases each). Trimming cost V 4 bases and J 4 bases, with 18 bases left between them. This CDR3 region has 16 residues. CDR1 is SGHRS and CDR2 is YFSETQ in the germline V gene.

This clone appeared once. The CDR3 region has the DNA TGTGCCAGCTCACCTGGGACAGGGGGCTTACCCGGGGAAAATGAAAAACTGTTTTTT. Protein sequence: CASSPGTGGLPGENEKLFF. V is TRBV18 and J is TRBJ1-4; 12 bases match TRBD1. This CDR3 has 19 amino acids. CDR1 KGHSH and CDR2 LQKENI come from the germline V gene. The junction had 13 bases not matched to a gene; V was cut back by 3 bases and J by 5 bases.

CDR3: CASSHGGSVAEAFF. CDR3 in DNA: TGCGCCAGCAGCCATGGGGGGAGTGTGGCTGAAGCTTTCTTT. J is TRBJ1-1 and V is TRBV5-1; tentatively, D is TRBD1 (5 bases). The length of the CDR3 is 14 residues. Germline CDR1 is SGHRS and CDR2 is YFSETQ. The V end lost 4 bases, the J end lost 6 bases, and 16 bases lay between the germline ends.

The genes are TRBV4-1 and TRBJ2-5; 9 nucleotides align to TRBD2. Germline-derived CDR1 and CDR2 are MGHRA and YSYEKL. V lost 3 bases to trimming and J lost 0 bases; unmatched junction nucleotides: 8. The length of the CDR3 is 17 residues. CDR3 sequence (DNA): TGCGCCAGCAGCCATTCATTTAGCGGGAGCGACCAAGAGACCCAGTACTTC. Translated: CASSHSFSGSDQETQYF.

This chain connects TRBV6-1 to TRBJ1-5; TRBD1 might be the D (6 bases). The germline V gene has CDR1 MNHNS and CDR2 SASEGT. The CDR3 length is 18 residues. Trimming took off 1 base at V and 7 bases at J, with 23 bases between the two ends. CDR3 loop: CASSEERWGALAKQPQHF. The CDR3 coding sequence is TGTGCCAGCAGTGAAGAGCGGTGGGGGGCATTAGCTAAACAGCCCCAGCATTTT.

This chain's CDR3 is CASSRKDPSGGYNEQFF. For the CDR3, the DNA is TGTGCCAGCAGCCGGAAGGACCCTAGCGGGGGCTACAATGAGCAGTTCTTC. This chain links TRBV7-3 with TRBJ2-1; TRBD2 agrees at 10 bases. The V gene's germline CDR1 is SGHTA and CDR2 FQGTGA. The CDR3 length is 17 residues. Trimming at V came to 5 bases and at J to 3 bases, leaving 10 bases not matched to a gene.

The rearrangement joins TRBV29-1 to TRBJ2-1, with D perhaps TRBD2 (7 bases). Germline V gene sequence: CDR1 SQVTM, CDR2 ANQGSEA. The CDR3 totals 17 residues. Trimming shortened V by 4 bases and J by 5 bases, and 24 bases separated the two germline ends. In nucleotides, the CDR3 is TGCAGCGTTGGGCGGGAGCGCAAGGGGGTAACTAACAATGAGCAGTTCTTC. Translating it yields CSVGRERKGVTNNEQFF.

The CDR3 DNA reads TGTGCCAGCAGCCGGACCCGCGTGGACAGCAACGTCTTGCAAGCTTTCTTT. This sequence encodes CASSRTRVDSNVLQAFF. V is TRBV11-2 and J is TRBJ1-1, with D maybe TRBD1 (6 bases). Per germline, CDR1 SGHAT and CDR2 FQNNGV. This CDR3 is built from 17 residues. The V and J ends lost 5 bases and 9 bases respectively, with 28 bases between them.

The genes are TRBV27 and TRBJ1-1; D is perhaps TRBD1 (6 bases). CDR3 length equals 13 residues. Per germline, CDR1 MNHEY and CDR2 SMNVEV (reference sequence). The germline V and J ends were trimmed by 7 bases and 5 bases, with 14 bases remaining between them. CDR3 sequence reads: CASKGGARTEAFF. The CDR3 region has the DNA TGTGCCAGCAAAGGGGGGGCGCGAACTGAAGCTTTCTTT.

The rearrangement joins TRBV28 to TRBJ2-3; 8 bases map to TRBD2. Germline trimming cut 2 bases from V and 5 bases from J; bases unmatched to any gene: 6. This CDR3 is 15 amino acids long. Germline V gene data show CDR1 as MDHEN and CDR2 as SYDVKM. The CDR3 sequence is CASSLRPRGGDTQYF. In DNA, the CDR3 is TGTGCCAGCAGTTTAAGGCCCCGGGGGGGAGATACGCAGTATTTT. The full variable domain, with the rest looked up from reference TRBV28 and TRBJ2-3, is DVKVTQSSRYLVKRTGEKVFLECVQDMDHENMFWYRQDPGLGLRLIYFSYDVKMKEKGDIPEGYSVSREKKERFSLILESASTNQTSMYLCASSLRPRGGDTQYFGPGTRLTVL.

The chain uses TRBV10-2 and TRBJ2-5; tentative D call: TRBD1 (7 bases). CDR3 length equals 12 residues. The germline V gene encodes CDR1 WSHSY and CDR2 SAAADI. Trimming took 9 bases from V and 5 from J, leaving 13 bases between them. This chain's CDR3 is CASWRGLETQYF. CDR3 sequence (DNA): TGCGCCAGTTGGAGGGGGCTGGAGACCCAGTACTTC.

The chain combines TRBV29-1 with TRBJ2-1; D unclear. V lost 7 bases to trimming and J lost 8 bases, with 15 bases between them. Germline lookup yields CDR1 SQVTM and CDR2 ANQGSEA. The CDR3 spans 12 residues. The CDR3 here is CSALGPCDEQFF. Here the CDR3 DNA reads TGCAGCGCCCTTGGACCCTGCGATGAGCAGTTCTTC.

J is TRBJ2-5 and V is TRBV4-1, with 7 bases identical to TRBD2. With V trimmed by 0 bases and J by 1 base, 5 bases remained unmatched. This CDR3 contains 16 residues. Looked up from germline, CDR1 is MGHRA and CDR2 is YSYEKL. The CDR3 is CASSQEMWGGQETQYF. DNA of the CDR3: TGCGCCAGCAGCCAAGAAATGTGGGGGGGCCAAGAGACCCAGTACTTC.

This chain connects TRBV6-1 to TRBJ2-2; TRBD2 might be the D (5 bases). The CDR3 runs to 13 residues. Germline V gives CDR1 MNHNS, CDR2 SASEGT. The V end lost 5 bases, the J end lost 5 bases, and 9 bases lay between the germline ends. Written as DNA, the CDR3 is TGTGCCAGCAGTACCCGGGGTACCGGGGAGCTGTTTTTT. Translated, it gives CASSTRGTGELFF.

The chain carries TRBV14 and TRBJ1-5; D is possibly TRBD1 (5 bases). Between the trimmed V and J ends, which lost 0 bases and 3 bases, there was a span of 15 bases. Germline V gene sequence: CDR1 SGHDN, CDR2 FVKESK. The CDR3 extends over 17 amino acids. Here the CDR3 reads CASSQDGGVPFNQPQHF. In DNA form, the CDR3 reads TGTGCCAGCAGCCAAGATGGGGGGGTCCCCTTCAATCAGCCCCAGCATTTT. Using reference TRBV14 and TRBJ1-5 for the parts outside the CDR3, the full variable domain is EAGVTQFPSHSVIEKGQTVTLRCDPISGHDNLYWYRRVMGKEIKFLLHFVKESKQDESGMPNNRFLAERTGGTYSTLKVQPAELEDSGVYFCASSQDGGVPFNQPQHFGDGTRLSIL.

The genes are TRBV6-1 and TRBJ1-5, with TRBD1 matching over 9 bases. J lost 7 bases, V lost 4 bases, and 20 bases had no gene match. This CDR3 contains 19 residues. CDR1 is MNHNS, CDR2 SASEGT, per germline. The CDR3 loop is CASSASLSRDRVVNQPQHF. The CDR3 bases are TGTGCCAGCAGTGCTTCCTTGTCCCGGGACAGGGTTGTTAACCAGCCCCAGCATTTT.

Only one count was recorded for this clone. This sequence joins TRBV5-1 and TRBJ2-4; TRBD2 matches at 11 bases. CDR3 length: 16 amino acids. Germline V lookup: CDR1 SGHRS, CDR2 YFSETQ. The V and J ends lost 0 bases and 4 bases, in that order; junction bases with no gene match: 3. The CDR3 DNA is TGCGCCAGCAGCTTGGGACTAGCGGGAAGAAAAAACATTCAGTACTTC. The encoded protein is CASSLGLAGRKNIQYF. The variable domain in full, completed from reference TRBV5-1 and TRBJ2-4, reads KAGVTQTPRYLIKTRGQQVTLSCSPISGHRSVSWYQQTPGQGLQFLFEYFSETQRNKGNFPGRFSGRQFSNSRSEMNVSTLELGDSALYLCASSLGLAGRKNIQYFGAGTRLSVL.

The V and J genes are TRBV6-1 and TRBJ2-7; D might be TRBD2 (5 bases). The V gene lost 1 base and the J gene lost 4 bases, with 20 bases spanning the gap. Germline CDR1 reads MNHNS; CDR2 reads SASEGT. The CDR3 consists of 17 residues. CDR3 sequence: CASSEDKYRARGYEQYF. Here the CDR3 DNA reads TGTGCCAGCAGTGAAGACAAATACCGGGCCCGCGGGTACGAGCAGTACTTC.

This clone was recorded a few times. The chain links TRBV18 to TRBJ1-2, with D tentatively TRBD1 (5 bases). V lost 0 bases to trimming and J lost 4 bases, with 9 bases between them. The CDR3 consists of 14 residues. Per the germline V gene, CDR1 is KGHSH and CDR2 is LQKENI. In DNA, the CDR3 is TGTGCCAGCTCACCACCGGCAGGGAGCTATGGCTACACCTTC. Translating it yields CASSPPAGSYGYTF.